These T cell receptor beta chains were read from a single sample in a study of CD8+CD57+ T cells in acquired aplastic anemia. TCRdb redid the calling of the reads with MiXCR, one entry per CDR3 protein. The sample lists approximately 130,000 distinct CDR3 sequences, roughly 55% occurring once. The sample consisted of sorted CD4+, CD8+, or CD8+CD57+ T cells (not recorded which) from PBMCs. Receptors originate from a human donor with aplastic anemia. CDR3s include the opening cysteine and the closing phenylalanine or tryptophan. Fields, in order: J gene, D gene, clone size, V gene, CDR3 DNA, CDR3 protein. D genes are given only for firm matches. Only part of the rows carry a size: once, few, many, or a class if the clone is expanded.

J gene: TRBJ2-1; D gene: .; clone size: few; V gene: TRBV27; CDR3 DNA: TGTGCCAGCAGTTTGGGGGGGCCCCATAATGAGCAGTTCTTC; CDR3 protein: CASSLGGPHNEQFF
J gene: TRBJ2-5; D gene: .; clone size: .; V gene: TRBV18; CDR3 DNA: TGTGCCAGCTCACTTCGGCCCTGGAGGGACAAGAATCAAGAGACCCAGTACTTC; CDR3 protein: CASSLRPWRDKNQETQYF
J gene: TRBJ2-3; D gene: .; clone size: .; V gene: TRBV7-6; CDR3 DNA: TGTGCCAGTAGCTTAGGACTATTGGATACGCAGTATTTT; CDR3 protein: CASSLGLLDTQYF
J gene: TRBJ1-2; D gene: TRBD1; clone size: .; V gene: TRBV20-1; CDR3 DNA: TGCAGTGCGAACCCTGGACAGGGGAAGGGCTACACCTTC; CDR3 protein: CSANPGQGKGYTF
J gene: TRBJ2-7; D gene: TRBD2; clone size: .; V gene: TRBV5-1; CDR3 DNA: TGCGCCAGCAGCTCAAGTGGGACTAGCGGGAGTCACGAGCAGTACTTC; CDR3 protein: CASSSSGTSGSHEQYF
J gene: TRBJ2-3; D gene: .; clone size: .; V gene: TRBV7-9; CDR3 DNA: TGTGCCAGCAGCCGCTCGGGGGAGGATACGCAGTATTTT; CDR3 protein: CASSRSGEDTQYF
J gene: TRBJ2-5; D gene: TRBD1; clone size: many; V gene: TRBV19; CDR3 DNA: TGTGCCAGTAGGCGGCGGACAGGGGAGTCGGAGACCCAGTACTTC; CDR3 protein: CASRRRTGESETQYF
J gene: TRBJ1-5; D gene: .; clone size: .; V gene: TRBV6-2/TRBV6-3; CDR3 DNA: TGTGCCAGCAGTGTGGGAGTCGACAGCAAGCAGCCCCAGCATTTT; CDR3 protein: CASSVGVDSKQPQHF
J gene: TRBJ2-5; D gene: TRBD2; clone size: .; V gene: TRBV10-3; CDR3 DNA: TGTGCCATCAGTGGGTCCTCTTGGGGACTAGCGGGAGACGGTTACTACTTC; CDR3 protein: CAISGSSWGLAGDGYYF
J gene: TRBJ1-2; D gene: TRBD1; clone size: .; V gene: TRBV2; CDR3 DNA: TGTGCCAGCAGCGGACAGGGGATCGGCTACACCTTC; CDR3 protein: CASSGQGIGYTF
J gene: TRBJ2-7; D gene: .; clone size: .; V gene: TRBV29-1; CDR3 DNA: TGCAGCACCCGCGGGACAGCTTACGAGCAGTACTTC; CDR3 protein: CSTRGTAYEQYF
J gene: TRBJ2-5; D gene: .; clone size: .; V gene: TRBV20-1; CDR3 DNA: TGCAGTGCTAGAGATTTAAACGCTAGACTAGAGACCCAGTACTTC; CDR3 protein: CSARDLNARLETQYF
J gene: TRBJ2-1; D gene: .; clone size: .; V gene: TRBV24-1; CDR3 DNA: TGTGCCACCAGTGATTTGCGGGAGCAGTTCTTC; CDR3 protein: CATSDLREQFF
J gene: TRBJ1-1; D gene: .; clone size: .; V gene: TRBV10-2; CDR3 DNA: TGCGCCAGCAGTGATATACATTCGAACACTGAAGCTTTCTTT; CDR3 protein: CASSDIHSNTEAFF
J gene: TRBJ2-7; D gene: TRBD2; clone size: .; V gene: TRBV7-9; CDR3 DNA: TGTGCCAGCAGTCCCACTAGCGACGAGCAGTACTTC; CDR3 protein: CASSPTSDEQYF
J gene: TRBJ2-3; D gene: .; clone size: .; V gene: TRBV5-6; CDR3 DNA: TGTGCCAGCAGCTACCTAGGGCCCACAGATACGCAGTATTTT; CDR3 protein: CASSYLGPTDTQYF
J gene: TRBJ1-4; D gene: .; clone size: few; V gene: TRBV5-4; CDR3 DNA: TGTGCCAGCGGCAAGGGAGATGAAAAACTGTTTTTT; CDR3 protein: CASGKGDEKLFF
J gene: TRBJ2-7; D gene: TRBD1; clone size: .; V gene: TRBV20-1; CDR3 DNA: TGCAGTGCTACCGGGACAGGGGGCCATAGGGACGAGCAGTACTTC; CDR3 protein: CSATGTGGHRDEQYF
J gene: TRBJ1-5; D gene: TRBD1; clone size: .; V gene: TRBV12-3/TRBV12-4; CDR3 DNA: TGTGCCAGCAGTCGGACAGGCGGGCAGCCCCAGCATTTT; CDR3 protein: CASSRTGGQPQHF
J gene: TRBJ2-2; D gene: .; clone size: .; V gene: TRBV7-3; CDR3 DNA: TGTGCCAGCAGCTTAATGGTCGGCTACACCGGGGAGCTGTTTTTT; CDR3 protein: CASSLMVGYTGELFF
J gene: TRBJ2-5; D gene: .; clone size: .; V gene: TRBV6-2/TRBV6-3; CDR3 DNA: TGTGCCAGCAGTTACTCGAGTGGCAGAGGAGAGGGACCTCAGCTAGAGACCCAGTACTTC; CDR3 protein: CASSYSSGRGEGPQLETQYF
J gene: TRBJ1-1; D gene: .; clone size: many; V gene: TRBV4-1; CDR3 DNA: TGCGCCAGCAGCCAAGAACTCTCGGCCTCTGAAGCTTTCTTT; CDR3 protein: CASSQELSASEAFF
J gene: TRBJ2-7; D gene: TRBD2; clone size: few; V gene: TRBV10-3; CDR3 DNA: TGTGCCAGCAGTTTAGGCGCGGGAGAATTCGAGCAGTACTTC; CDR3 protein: CASSLGAGEFEQYF
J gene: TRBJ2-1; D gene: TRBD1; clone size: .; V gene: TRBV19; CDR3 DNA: TGTGCCATTGGGACAGGGAGAAATGAGCAGTTCTTC; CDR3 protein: CAIGTGRNEQFF
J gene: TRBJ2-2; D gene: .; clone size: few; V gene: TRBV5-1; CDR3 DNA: TGCGCCAGCAGCTCCCACCAGGGGCAGATCGGGGAGCTGTTTTTT; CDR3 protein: CASSSHQGQIGELFF
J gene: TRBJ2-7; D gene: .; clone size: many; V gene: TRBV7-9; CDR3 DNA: TGTGCCAGCAGCTTAGCCCCCGCAACCTACGAGCAGTACTTC; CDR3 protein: CASSLAPATYEQYF
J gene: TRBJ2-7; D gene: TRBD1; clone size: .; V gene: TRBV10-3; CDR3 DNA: TGTGCCATCAGTGAGTCTTGGGACAGACCGGATTACGAGCAGTACTTC; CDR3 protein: CAISESWDRPDYEQYF
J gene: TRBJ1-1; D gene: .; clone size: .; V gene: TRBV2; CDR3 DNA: TGTGCCAGCATTACCGACGGGAACACTGAAGCTTTCTTT; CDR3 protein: CASITDGNTEAFF
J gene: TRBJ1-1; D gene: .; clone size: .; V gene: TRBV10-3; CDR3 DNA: TGTGCCATCAGTGAGTCCATTGGCACTGAAGCTTTCTTT; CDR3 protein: CAISESIGTEAFF
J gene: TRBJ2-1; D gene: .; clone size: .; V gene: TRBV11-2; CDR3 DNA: TGTGCCAGCAGCTTAAACGGGGACTCCTACAATGAGCAGTTCTTC; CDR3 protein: CASSLNGDSYNEQFF
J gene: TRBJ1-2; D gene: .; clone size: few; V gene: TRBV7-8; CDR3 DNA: TGTGCCAGCAGCTACGACGGGTTAGGCTACACCTTC; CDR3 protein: CASSYDGLGYTF
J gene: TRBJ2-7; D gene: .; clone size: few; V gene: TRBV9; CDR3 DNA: TGTGCCAGCAGCCCAGGACAGAGGTACGAGCAGTACTTC; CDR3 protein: CASSPGQRYEQYF
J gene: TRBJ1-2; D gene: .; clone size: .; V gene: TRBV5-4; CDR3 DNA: TGTGCCAGCAGCTCGACAGACTATGGCTACACCTTC; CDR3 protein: CASSSTDYGYTF
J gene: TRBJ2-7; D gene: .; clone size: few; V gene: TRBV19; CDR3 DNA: TGTGCCAGTAGTACGGTAGGTATCGGCGAGCAGTACTTC; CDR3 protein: CASSTVGIGEQYF
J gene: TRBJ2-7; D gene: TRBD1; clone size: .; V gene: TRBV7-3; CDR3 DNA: TGTGCCAGCAGCGCGGGACAGGAAGAGTACTTC; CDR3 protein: CASSAGQEEYF
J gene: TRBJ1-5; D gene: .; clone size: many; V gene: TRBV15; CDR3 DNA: TGTGCCACCAGCAGAGATAATCTGGGGGAGCCCCAGCATTTT; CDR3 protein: CATSRDNLGEPQHF
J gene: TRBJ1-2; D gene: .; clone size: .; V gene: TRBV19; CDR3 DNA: TGTGCCAGTACCGTCGGGACGCACGAGAACTATGGCTACACCTTC; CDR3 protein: CASTVGTHENYGYTF
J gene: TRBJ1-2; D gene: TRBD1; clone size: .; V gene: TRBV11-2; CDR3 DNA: TGTGCCAGCAGCCGAGGGACAGGGGGTGGCTACACCTTC; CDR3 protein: CASSRGTGGGYTF
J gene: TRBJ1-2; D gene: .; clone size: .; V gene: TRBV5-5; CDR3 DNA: TGTGCCAGCAGCTTGGAAGGGGTGGGTCCTGGCTACACCTTC; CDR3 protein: CASSLEGVGPGYTF
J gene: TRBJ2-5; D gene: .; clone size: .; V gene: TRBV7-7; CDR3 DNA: TGTGCTAGCAGCTTTTGGCGAGGGGAGACCCAGTACTTC; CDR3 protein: CASSFWRGETQYF
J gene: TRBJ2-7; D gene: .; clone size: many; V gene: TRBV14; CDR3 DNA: TGTGCCAGCAGCCAAGACACGGGTCCCGAGCAGTACTTC; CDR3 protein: CASSQDTGPEQYF
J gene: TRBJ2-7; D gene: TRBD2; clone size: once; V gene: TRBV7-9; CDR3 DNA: TGTGCCAGCAGCTTGACTAGCGGTCCCTACGAGCAGTACTTC; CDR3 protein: CASSLTSGPYEQYF
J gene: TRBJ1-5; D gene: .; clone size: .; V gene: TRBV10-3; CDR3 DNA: TGTGCCATCAGTGAGTCGAGGGGACGCGAGCCCCAGCATTTT; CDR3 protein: CAISESRGREPQHF
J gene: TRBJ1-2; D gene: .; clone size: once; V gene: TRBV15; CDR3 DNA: TGTGCCACCAGCAGAGGGGGGTGGGACGGAACTAACTATGGCTACACCTTC; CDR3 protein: CATSRGGWDGTNYGYTF
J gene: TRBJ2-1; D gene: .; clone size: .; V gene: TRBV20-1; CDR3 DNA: TGCAGTGCAAGTACAGACTACAATGAGCAGTTCTTC; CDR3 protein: CSASTDYNEQFF
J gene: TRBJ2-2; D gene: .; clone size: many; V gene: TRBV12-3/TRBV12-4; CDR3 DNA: TGTGCCAGCAGTCCCTCGGAGGGAACCGGGGAGCTGTTTTTT; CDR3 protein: CASSPSEGTGELFF
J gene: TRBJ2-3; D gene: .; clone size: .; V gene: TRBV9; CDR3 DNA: TGTGCCAGCAGCGTAGGGGCGGATCCTGTTAGCACAGATACGCAGTATTTT; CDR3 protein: CASSVGADPVSTDTQYF
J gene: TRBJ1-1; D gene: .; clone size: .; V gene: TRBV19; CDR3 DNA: TGTGCCAGTAGTACCTCAAACACTGAAGCTTTCTTT; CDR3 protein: CASSTSNTEAFF